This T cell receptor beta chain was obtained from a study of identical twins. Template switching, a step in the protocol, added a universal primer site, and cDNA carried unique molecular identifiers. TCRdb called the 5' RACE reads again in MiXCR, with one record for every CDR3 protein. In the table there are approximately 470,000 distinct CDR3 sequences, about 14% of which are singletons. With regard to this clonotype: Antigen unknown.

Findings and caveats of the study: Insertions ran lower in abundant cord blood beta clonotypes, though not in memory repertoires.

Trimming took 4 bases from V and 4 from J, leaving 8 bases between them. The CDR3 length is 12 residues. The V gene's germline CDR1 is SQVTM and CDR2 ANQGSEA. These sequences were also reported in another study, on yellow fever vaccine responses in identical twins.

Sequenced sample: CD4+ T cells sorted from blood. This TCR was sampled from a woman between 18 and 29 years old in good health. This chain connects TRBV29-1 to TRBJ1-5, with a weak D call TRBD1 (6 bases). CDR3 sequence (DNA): TGCAGCGTTGGTGGACAGAATCAGCCCCAGCATTTT. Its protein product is CSVGGQNQPQHF. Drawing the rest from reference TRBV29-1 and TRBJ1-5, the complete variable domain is SAVISQKPSRDICQRGTSLTIQCQVDSQVTMMFWYRQQPGQSLTLIATANQGSEATYESGFVIDKFPISRPNLTFSTLTVSNMSPEDSSIYLCSVGGQNQPQHFGDGTRLSIL.